These T cell receptor beta chains were read from a single sample in a study of OX40 agonist ivuxolimab in advanced cancers. Sequencing used immunoSEQ multiplex PCR; TCRdb keeps in-frame clones, though not all of them. The sample has about 60,000 clones; 80% to 90% are singletons. The starting material was CD4+ or CD8+ T cells sorted from blood, obtained in a trial of the OX40 agonist ivuxolimab. The receptors originated from an adult with an advanced solid tumor such as melanoma, head and neck, liver or kidney cancer. CDR3s include the opening cysteine and the closing phenylalanine or tryptophan. Each record gives: J gene, V gene, D gene, clone size, CDR3 DNA, CDR3 protein. The D gene is left open where the match is weak. The size entry is marked missing in some rows and otherwise reads once, few, many or a size class.

>TRBJ2-4|TRBV13|TRBD1|NA
TGTGCCAGCAGCTCCCCGGGACAGGCCAAAAACATTCAGTACTTC
CASSSPGQAKNIQYF
>TRBJ2-7|TRBV28|NA|NA
TGTGCCAGCAGTTTCTTTTTTCAGGCCTACGAGCAGTACTTC
CASSFFFQAYEQYF
>TRBJ1-5|TRBV21-1|NA|few
TGTGCCACCTACAGGCTTCGGGTTCGACGCAATCAGCCCCAGCATTTT
CATYRLRVRRNQPQHF
>TRBJ2-3|TRBV9|NA|NA
TGTGCCAGCAGCGTAGGGTCCGTGGGGGTTGGCACAGATACGCAGTATTTT
CASSVGSVGVGTDTQYF
>TRBJ2-1|TRBV5-1|NA|NA
TGCGCCAGCAGCTTGGATCGAGGGGATGAGCAGTTCTTC
CASSLDRGDEQFF
>TRBJ1-1|TRBV11-1|NA|NA
TGTGCCAGCAGCCCTCGACGCGAAGCTTTCTTT
CASSPRREAFF
>TRBJ1-4|TRBV7-9|NA|few
TGTGCCAGCAGCTCCGTGGACGGGGCGGAATTTGAAAAACTGTTTTTT
CASSSVDGAEFEKLFF
>TRBJ2-7|TRBV5-1|NA|NA
TGCGCCAGCAGCCCCGGGACGGCCTCCTACGAGCAGTACTTC
CASSPGTASYEQYF
>TRBJ2-2|TRBV28|TRBD1|NA
TGTGCCACCGACGGGACAGGGAACACCGGGGAGCTGTTTTTT
CATDGTGNTGELFF
>TRBJ2-1|TRBV5-1|TRBD2|NA
TGCGCCAGCAGCTTGGCCGCACGGACTAGGAATGAGCAGTTCTTC
CASSLAARTRNEQFF
>TRBJ2-2|TRBV14|NA|once
TGTGCCAGCAGCCAAGATTGGTCAGGAGAGGAGCTGTTTTTT
CASSQDWSGEELFF
>TRBJ1-1|TRBV9|TRBD1|NA
TGTGCCAGCAGCCTGTCTCGGGACAGCACTGAAGCTTTCTTT
CASSLSRDSTEAFF
>TRBJ1-2|TRBV10-2|NA|NA
TGCGCCAGCAGCCCCGACAGGAACTATGGCTACACCTTC
CASSPDRNYGYTF
>TRBJ2-5|TRBV5-4|NA|NA
TGTGCCAGCAGCTTGGCGCGGAGAGGCGGGACCCAGTACTTC
CASSLARRGGTQYF
>TRBJ1-2|TRBV6-1|NA|NA
TGTGCCAGCAGTGATAGGATCCTGAACTATGGCTACACCTTC
CASSDRILNYGYTF
>TRBJ1-2|TRBV10-3|NA|once
TGTGCCATCAGTCCGGACCGATATGGCTACACCTTC
CAISPDRYGYTF
>TRBJ2-3|TRBV4-3|NA|NA
TGCGCCAGCAGCCAAGCCCCGGGCCCTTCCACAGATACGCAGTATTTT
CASSQAPGPSTDTQYF
>TRBJ2-1|TRBV9|NA|NA
TGTGCCAGCAGCGTAGGTGGGGCTTGGGGGTCCGACAATGAGCAGTTCTTC
CASSVGGAWGSDNEQFF